This TCR beta chain was identified in a study of molecular identifiers for immune sequencing clone quantification. TCRdb reanalysed the PCR reads using MiXCR and keeps one entry per CDR3 protein. The profile shows about 640,000 distinct CDR3 sequences, 15% to 20% of them singletons. This clonotype was seen many times. Its antigen remains unknown. Study findings and constraints: Clonotypes surpassing 20 RNA copies contained over 97% of effector molecules, versus under 1% in naive cells. Detection of one spiked Jurkat cell's TCR RNA reportedly worked in 1 million or so naive cells.

Unmatched junction bases numbered 6, after V lost 8 bases and J lost 4 bases. CDR1 and CDR2 (germline): MNHEY, SMNVEV (reference sequence). CDR3 length equals 13 residues. The chain is built from TRBV27 and TRBJ1-1, with 8 bases matching TRBD1. Input material: naive CD8+ T cells from blood, with Jurkat cell RNA spiked in. Subset: FACS-sorted CD8+CD4-CCR7+CD45RA+ naive T cells. The TCR comes from a human donor in good health. Some libraries in this study had Jurkat cell RNA spiked in. The CDR3 loop is CASRQGSGTEAFF. The CDR3 coding sequence is TGTGCCAGCCGACAGGGGTCGGGCACTGAAGCTTTCTTT.